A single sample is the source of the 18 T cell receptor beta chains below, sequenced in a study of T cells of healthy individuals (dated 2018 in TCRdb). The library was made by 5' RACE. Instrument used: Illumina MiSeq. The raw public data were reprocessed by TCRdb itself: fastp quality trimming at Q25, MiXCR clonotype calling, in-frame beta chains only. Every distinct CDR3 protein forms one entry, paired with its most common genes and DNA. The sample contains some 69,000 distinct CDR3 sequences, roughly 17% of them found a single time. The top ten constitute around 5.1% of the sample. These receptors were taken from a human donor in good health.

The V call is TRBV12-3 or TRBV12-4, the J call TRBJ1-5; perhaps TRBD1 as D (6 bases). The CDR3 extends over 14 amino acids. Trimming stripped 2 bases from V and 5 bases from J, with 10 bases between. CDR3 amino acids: CASSLYRVDQPQHF. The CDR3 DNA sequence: TGTGCCAGCAGTTTATACAGGGTCGATCAGCCCCAGCATTTT.

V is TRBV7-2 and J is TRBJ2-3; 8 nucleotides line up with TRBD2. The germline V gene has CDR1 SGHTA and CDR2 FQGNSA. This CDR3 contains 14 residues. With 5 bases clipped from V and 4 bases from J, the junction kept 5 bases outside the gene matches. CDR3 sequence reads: CASSRLASADTQYF. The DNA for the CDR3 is TGTGCCAGCAGCCGACTAGCGTCGGCAGATACGCAGTATTTT.

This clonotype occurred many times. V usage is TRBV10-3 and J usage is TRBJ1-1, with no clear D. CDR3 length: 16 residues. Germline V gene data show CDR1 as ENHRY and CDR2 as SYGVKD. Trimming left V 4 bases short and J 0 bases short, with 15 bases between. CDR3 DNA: TGTGCCATCAGTGTCAGCCGTGGGGAAATGAACACTGAAGCTTTCTTT. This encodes CAISVSRGEMNTEAFF.

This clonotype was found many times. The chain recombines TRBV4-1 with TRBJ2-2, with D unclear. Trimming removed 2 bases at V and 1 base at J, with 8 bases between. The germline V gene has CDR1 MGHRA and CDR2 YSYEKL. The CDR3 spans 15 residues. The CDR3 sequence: CASSQFTGNTGELFF. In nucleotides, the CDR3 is TGCGCCAGCAGCCAATTCACGGGGAACACCGGGGAGCTGTTTTTT.

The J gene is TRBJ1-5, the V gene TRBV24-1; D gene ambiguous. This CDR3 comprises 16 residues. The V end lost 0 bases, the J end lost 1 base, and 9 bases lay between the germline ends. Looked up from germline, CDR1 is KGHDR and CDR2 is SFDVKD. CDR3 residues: CATSDLRVWSNQPQHF. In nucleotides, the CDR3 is TGTGCCACCAGTGATTTGAGGGTTTGGAGCAATCAGCCCCAGCATTTT.

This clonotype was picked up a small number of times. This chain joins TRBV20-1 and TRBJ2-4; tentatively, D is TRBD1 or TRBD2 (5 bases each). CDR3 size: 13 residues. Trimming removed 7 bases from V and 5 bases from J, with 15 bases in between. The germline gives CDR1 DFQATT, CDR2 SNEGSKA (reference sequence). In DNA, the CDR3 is TGCAGTGTTACCGGGACCGCCGAAAACATTCAGTACTTC. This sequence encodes CSVTGTAENIQYF.

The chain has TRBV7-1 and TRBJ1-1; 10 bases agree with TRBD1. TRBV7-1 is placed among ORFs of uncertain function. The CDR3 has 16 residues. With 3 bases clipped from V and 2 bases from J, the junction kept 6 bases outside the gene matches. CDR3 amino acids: CASSSRDRGHNTEAFF. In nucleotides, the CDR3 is TGTGCCAGCAGCTCCCGGGACAGGGGCCACAACACTGAAGCTTTCTTT.

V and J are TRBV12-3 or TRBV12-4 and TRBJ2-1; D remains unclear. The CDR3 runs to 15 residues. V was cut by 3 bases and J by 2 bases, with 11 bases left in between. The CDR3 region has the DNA TGTGCCAGCAGTTTGTGGCAGCCCACCTACAATGAGCAGTTCTTC. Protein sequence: CASSLWQPTYNEQFF.

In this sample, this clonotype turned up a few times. The CDR3 bases are TGTGCCAGCAGCTTAGGGGTGGACAGGCGAGTCGCCTACAATGAGCAGTTCTTC. This encodes CASSLGVDRRVAYNEQFF. This chain connects TRBV13 to TRBJ2-1, with 7 bases lining up with TRBD1. The length of the CDR3 is 18 residues. The germline gives CDR1 PRHDT, CDR2 FYEKMQ (reference sequence). V lost 0 bases to trimming and J lost 2 bases; unmatched junction nucleotides: 10.

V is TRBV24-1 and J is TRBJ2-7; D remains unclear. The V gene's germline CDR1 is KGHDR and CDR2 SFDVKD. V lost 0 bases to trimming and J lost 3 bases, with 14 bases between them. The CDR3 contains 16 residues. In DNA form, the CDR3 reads TGTGCCACCAGTGATTTGGTTCGCGTCTTTGGCTACGAGCAGTACTTC. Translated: CATSDLVRVFGYEQYF.

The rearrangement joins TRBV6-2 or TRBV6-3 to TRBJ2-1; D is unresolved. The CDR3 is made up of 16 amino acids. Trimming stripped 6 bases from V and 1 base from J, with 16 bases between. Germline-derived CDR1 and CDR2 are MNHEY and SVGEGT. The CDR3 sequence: CASSRAGQLSYNEQFF. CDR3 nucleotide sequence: TGTGCCAGCAGCCGGGCTGGGCAGTTATCCTACAATGAGCAGTTCTTC.

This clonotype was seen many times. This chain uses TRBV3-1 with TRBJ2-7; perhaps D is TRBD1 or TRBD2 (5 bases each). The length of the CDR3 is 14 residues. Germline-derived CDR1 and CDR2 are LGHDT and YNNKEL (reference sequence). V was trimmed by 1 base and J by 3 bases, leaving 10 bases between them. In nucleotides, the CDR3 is TGTGCCAGCAGCCAAGGGGGGAACGGCTACGAGCAGTACTTC. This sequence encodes CASSQGGNGYEQYF.

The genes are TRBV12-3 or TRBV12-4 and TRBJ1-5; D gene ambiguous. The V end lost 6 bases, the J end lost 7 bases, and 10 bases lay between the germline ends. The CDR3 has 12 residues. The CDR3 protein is CASSLNGQPQHF. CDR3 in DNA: TGTGCCAGCAGCTTAAACGGGCAGCCCCAGCATTTT.

This CDR3 is CASSPLDTQYF. The CDR3 DNA sequence: TGTGCCAGCAGCCCCTTGGATACGCAGTATTTT. The genes are TRBV7-9 and TRBJ2-3; D is ambiguous. CDR1 is SEHNR, CDR2 FQNEAQ, per germline (reference sequence). V was pared by 5 bases and J by 6 bases, with 6 bases between. The CDR3 is 11 residues long.

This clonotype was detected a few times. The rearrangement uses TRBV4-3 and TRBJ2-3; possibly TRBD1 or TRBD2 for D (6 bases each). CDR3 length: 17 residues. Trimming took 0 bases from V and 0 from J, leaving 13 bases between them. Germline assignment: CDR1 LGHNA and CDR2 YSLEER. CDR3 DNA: TGCGCCAGCAGCCAAGATTCGCGGGACACTAGCACAGATACGCAGTATTTT. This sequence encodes CASSQDSRDTSTDTQYF.

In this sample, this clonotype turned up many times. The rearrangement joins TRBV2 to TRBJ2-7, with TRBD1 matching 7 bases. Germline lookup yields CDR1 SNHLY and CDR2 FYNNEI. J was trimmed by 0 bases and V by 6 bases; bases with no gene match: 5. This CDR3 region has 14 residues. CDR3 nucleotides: TGTGCCAGCAGGACAGGGCGCCTCTCCTACGAGCAGTACTTC. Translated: CASRTGRLSYEQYF.

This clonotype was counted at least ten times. The CDR3 DNA follows: TGCGCCAGCAGCGCTACAGGGGAAGAGACCCAGTACTTC. Translating it yields CASSATGEETQYF. The genes are TRBV5-1 and TRBJ2-5, with 7 bases fitting TRBD1. CDR3 length equals 13 residues. The J segment lost 3 bases and the V segment lost 4 bases, leaving 3 bases of the junction unmatched. Germline V lookup: CDR1 SGHRS, CDR2 YFSETQ.

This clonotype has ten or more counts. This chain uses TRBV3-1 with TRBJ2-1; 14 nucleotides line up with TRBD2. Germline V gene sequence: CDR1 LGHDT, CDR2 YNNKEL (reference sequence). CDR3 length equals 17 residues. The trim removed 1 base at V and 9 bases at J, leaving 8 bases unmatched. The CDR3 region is CASSQGTTSGRAPEQFF. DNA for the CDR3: TGTGCCAGCAGCCAAGGGACGACTAGCGGGAGGGCCCCTGAGCAGTTCTTC.